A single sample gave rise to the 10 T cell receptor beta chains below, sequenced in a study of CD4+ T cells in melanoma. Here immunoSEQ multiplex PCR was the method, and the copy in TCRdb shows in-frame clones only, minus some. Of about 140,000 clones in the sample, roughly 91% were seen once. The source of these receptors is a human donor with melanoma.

The DNA for the CDR3 is TGTGCCAGCAGCTCAGTACAAAGACTAGCGGGATCTCAAGAGACCCAGTACTTC. Its translation: CASSSVQRLAGSQETQYF. The rearrangement links TRBV5-6 to TRBJ2-5; 11 positions match TRBD2. The CDR3 contains 18 residues. The trim removed 3 bases at V and 2 bases at J, leaving 12 bases unmatched. Germline V CDR1 and CDR2: SGHDT, YYEEEE.

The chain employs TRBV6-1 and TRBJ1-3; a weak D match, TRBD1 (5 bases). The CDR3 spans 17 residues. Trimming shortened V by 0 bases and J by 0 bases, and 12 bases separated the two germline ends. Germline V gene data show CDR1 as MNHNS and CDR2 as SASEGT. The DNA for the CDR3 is TGTGCCAGCAGTGAAGCGGTCAGGGTTTCCTCTGGAAACACCATATATTTT. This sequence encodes CASSEAVRVSSGNTIYF.

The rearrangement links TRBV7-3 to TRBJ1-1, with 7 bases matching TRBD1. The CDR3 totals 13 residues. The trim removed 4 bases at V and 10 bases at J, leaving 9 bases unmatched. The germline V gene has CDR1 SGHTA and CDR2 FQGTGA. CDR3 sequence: CASSSSSGGLAFF. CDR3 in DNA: TGTGCCAGCAGCTCATCATCAGGGGGACTAGCTTTCTTT.

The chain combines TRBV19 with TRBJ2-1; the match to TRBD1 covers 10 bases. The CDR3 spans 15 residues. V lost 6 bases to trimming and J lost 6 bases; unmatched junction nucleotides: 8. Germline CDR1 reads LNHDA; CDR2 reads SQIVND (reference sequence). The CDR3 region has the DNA TGTGCCAGTAGCCCCCGGGACAGGGGCGGCAATGAGCAGTTCTTC. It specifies CASSPRDRGGNEQFF. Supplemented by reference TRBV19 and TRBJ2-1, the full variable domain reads DGGITQSPKYLFRKEGQNVTLSCEQNLNHDAMYWYRQDPGQGLRLIYYSQIVNDFQKGDIAEGYSVSREKKESFPLTVTSAQKNPTAFYLCASSPRDRGGNEQFFGPGTRLTVL.

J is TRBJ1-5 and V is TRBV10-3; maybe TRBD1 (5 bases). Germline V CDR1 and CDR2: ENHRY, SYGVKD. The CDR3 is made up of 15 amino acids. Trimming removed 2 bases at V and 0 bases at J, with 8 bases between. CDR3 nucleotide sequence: TGTGCCATCAGTGAGGACAGCTCTAGCAATCAGCCCCAGCATTTT. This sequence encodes CAISEDSSSNQPQHF.

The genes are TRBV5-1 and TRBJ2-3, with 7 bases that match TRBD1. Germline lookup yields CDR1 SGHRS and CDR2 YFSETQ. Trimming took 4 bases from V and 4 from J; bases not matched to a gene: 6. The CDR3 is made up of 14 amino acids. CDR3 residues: CASSGGRGPDTQYF. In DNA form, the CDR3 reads TGCGCCAGCAGCGGAGGAAGGGGGCCAGATACGCAGTATTTT. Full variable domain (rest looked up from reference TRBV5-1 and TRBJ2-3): KAGVTQTPRYLIKTRGQQVTLSCSPISGHRSVSWYQQTPGQGLQFLFEYFSETQRNKGNFPGRFSGRQFSNSRSEMNVSTLELGDSALYLCASSGGRGPDTQYFGPGTRLTVL.

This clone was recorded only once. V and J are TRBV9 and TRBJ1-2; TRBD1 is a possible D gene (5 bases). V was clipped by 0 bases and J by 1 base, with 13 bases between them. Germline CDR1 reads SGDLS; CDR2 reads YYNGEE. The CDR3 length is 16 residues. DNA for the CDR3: TGTGCCAGCAGCGTAGCTGGGGCAACCCGTAACTATGGCTACACCTTC. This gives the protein CASSVAGATRNYGYTF.

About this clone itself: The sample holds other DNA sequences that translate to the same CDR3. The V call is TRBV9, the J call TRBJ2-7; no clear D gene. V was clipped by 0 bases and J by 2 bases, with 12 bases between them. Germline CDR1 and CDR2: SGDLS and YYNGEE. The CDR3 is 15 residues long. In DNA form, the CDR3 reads TGTGCCAGCAGCGTAGCAGCAGCTATCACCTACGAGCAGTACTTC. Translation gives CASSVAAAITYEQYF.

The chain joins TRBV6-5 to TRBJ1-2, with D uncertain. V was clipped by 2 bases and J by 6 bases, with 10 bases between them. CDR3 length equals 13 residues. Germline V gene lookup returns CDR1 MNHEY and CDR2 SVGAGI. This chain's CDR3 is CASSYGVTNGYTF. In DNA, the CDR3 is TGTGCCAGCAGTTACGGGGTTACGAATGGCTACACCTTC.

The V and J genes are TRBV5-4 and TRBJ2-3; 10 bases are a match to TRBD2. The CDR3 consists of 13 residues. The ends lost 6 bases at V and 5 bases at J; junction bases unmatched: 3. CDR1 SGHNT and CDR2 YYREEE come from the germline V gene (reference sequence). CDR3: CASTERGGDTQYF. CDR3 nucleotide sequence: TGTGCCAGCACGGAGCGGGGGGGAGATACGCAGTATTTT. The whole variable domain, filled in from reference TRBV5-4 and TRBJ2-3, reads ETGVTQSPTHLIKTRGQQVTLRCSSQSGHNTVSWYQQALGQGPQFIFQYYREEENGRGNFPPRFSGLQFPNYSSELNVNALELDDSALYLCASTERGGDTQYFGPGTRLTVL.